The clone carrying this TCR beta chain was observed a single time. This CDR3 comprises 15 residues. Germline V gene sequence: CDR1 MNHEY, CDR2 SVGAGI. With 7 bases clipped from V and 6 bases from J, the junction kept 5 bases outside the gene matches. The data were obtained in a study of blood T cell repertoires in COVID-19. In the study overall: COVID-19 samples from acute and convalescent phases originated in the United States, Italy and Spain.

Libraries were prepared by immunoSEQ multiplex PCR; TCRdb keeps only in-frame clonotypes and omits some of them. The data hold approximately 190,000 clones, with about four fifths observed a single time. Sequenced sample: peripheral blood. The chain uses TRBV6-5 and TRBJ2-2, with 13 nucleotides matching TRBD2. The clonotype comes from a man aged 55 to 70 with acute or convalescent COVID-19. The CDR3 is CASNAGTSGAGELFF. As DNA, the CDR3 is TGTGCCAGCAACGCCGGGACTAGCGGGGCCGGGGAGCTGTTTTTT.